This note documents a single T cell receptor beta chain sequence. Its antigen is as yet unknown. Time point reported: blood 2 weeks post-SBRT. The treatment: 15 Gy SBRT to primary tumor, nephrectomy 4 weeks later. The patient's renal cell carcinoma had clear cell pathology. Trimming shortened V by 5 bases and J by 2 bases, and 9 bases separated the two germline ends. CDR1 is SGHTA, CDR2 FQGTGA, per germline. The CDR3 spans 14 residues. Only in-frame clones appear in the TCRdb table, and some are missing; sequencing was by immunoSEQ multiplex PCR. The sample shows some 120,000 clones, about 81% of them seen only once. This sample was included in a study of radiation and T cells in renal cell carcinoma. General study findings and limits: Without pretreatment biopsies, baseline tumor clonotype presence was undetermined.

V gene TRBV7-3 combines with J gene TRBJ2-2, with D possibly being TRBD2 (5 bases). This TCR was sampled from a woman aged 55-69 years with renal cell carcinoma. The source material was blood, sampled from a patient whose treatment included radiotherapy and nephrectomy. The CDR3, as DNA: TGTGCCAGCAGCACCGGGGTCAACACCGGGGAGCTGTTTTTT. Protein: CASSTGVNTGELFF.